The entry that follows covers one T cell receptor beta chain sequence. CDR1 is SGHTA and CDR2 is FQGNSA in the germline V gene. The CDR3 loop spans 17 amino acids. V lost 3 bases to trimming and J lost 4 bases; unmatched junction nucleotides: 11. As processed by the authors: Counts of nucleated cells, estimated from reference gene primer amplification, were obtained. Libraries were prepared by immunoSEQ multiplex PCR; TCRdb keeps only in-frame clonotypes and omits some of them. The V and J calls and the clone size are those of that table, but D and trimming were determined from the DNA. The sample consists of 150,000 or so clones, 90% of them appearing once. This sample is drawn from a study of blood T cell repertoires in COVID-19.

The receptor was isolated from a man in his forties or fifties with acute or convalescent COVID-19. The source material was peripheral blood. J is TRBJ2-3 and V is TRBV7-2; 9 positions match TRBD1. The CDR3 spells CASSFSGQGTRADTQYF. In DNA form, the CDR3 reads TGTGCCAGCAGCTTTTCAGGACAGGGGACTCGGGCAGATACGCAGTATTTT.